The 21 T cell receptor beta chains presented below share a single source sample, sequenced in a study of preoperative IRX-2 immunotherapy in early breast cancer. The treatment denotes: preoperative locoregional IRX-2 cytokine immunotherapy. Only in-frame clones appear in the TCRdb table, and some are missing; sequencing was by immunoSEQ multiplex PCR. Of approximately 30,000 clones in the sample, around nine tenths are singletons; the top ten hold over 1.5%. Sequenced here: tumor tissue, sampled after IRX-2 immunotherapy. These receptors came from a human donor with breast cancer.

The chain couples TRBV30 to TRBJ1-1; D is possibly TRBD1 (5 bases). This CDR3 contains 13 residues. Germline-derived CDR1 and CDR2 are GTSNPN and SVGIG (reference sequence). V lost 3 bases and J 4 bases, leaving 12 bases between the germline ends. The CDR3 sequence is CAWRAQGITEAFF. The CDR3 DNA sequence: TGTGCCTGGAGGGCCCAGGGAATCACTGAAGCTTTCTTT.

J is TRBJ2-6 and V is TRBV6-8; D not resolved. Germline V gives CDR1 MNHGY, CDR2 SAAAGT. The CDR3 covers 14 residues. V lost 5 bases to trimming and J lost 4 bases, with 9 bases between them. The CDR3 is CASSDVSGANVLTF. CDR3 sequence (DNA): TGTGCCAGCAGTGACGTCTCGGGGGCCAACGTCCTGACTTTC.

The chain links TRBV11-3 to TRBJ1-4, with D perhaps TRBD1 (5 bases). This CDR3 has 15 amino acids. Germline loops: CDR1 SGHNT, CDR2 YENEEA. Trimming pared 3 bases from V and 0 bases from J, leaving 8 bases between. The CDR3 DNA follows: TGTGCCAGCAGCTTGGGACTTGCAACTAATGAAAAACTGTTTTTT. Amino acids: CASSLGLATNEKLFF.

The V gene is TRBV14, the J gene TRBJ2-2, with 10 bases that match TRBD2. The J segment lost 4 bases and the V segment lost 1 base, leaving 12 bases of the junction unmatched. The length of the CDR3 is 19 residues. The germline V gene encodes CDR1 SGHDN and CDR2 FVKESK. CDR3 nucleotide sequence: TGTGCCAGCAGCCAAGCCACCGCCCGGACTAGCGGTACCACCGGGGAGCTGTTTTTT. It translates to CASSQATARTSGTTGELFF.

The table lists this clone with a count of one. The rearrangement links TRBV6-8 to TRBJ1-3; 10 nucleotides agree with TRBD1. V dropped 8 bases and J dropped 7; count of bases not matched to a gene: 5. Germline loops: CDR1 MNHGY, CDR2 SAAAGT. The CDR3 loop spans 13 amino acids. For the CDR3, the DNA is TGTGCCAGCGGACCGGGACAGGGGAACACCATATATTTT. This gives the protein CASGPGQGNTIYF.

The chain combines TRBV5-1 with TRBJ2-1; 7 bases are a match to TRBD2. Germline V lookup: CDR1 SGHRS, CDR2 YFSETQ. This CDR3 spans 16 amino acids. With V trimmed by 0 bases and J by 6 bases, 9 bases remained unmatched. The CDR3 DNA is TGCGCCAGCAGCTTGGTACTCGCGGGAGTAGGCAATGAGCAGTTCTTC. Its translation: CASSLVLAGVGNEQFF.

The chain employs TRBV12-2 and TRBJ2-3; no DNA check was done on the table's D call, TRBD1. TRBV12-2 is a listed pseudogene. The CDR3 contains 15 residues. For the CDR3, the DNA is TGTGCCAGTGCCGGGACAGAACTTAGCACAGATACGCAGTATTTT. Translation: CASAGTELSTDTQYF.

The rearrangement joins TRBV11-1 to TRBJ1-1, with a weak D call TRBD1 (5 bases). The V gene's germline CDR1 is SGHAT and CDR2 FQDESV (reference sequence). V lost 3 bases, J lost 5 bases, and 13 bases lay in between. The CDR3 is made up of 14 amino acids. The DNA of the CDR3 is TGTGCCAGCAGCTTCAGGTCCTGGGGGACTGAAGCTTTCTTT. Translated, it gives CASSFRSWGTEAFF.

A note on this clone: The germline gene is not matched at one end of the junction; a read error may be the cause. This chain uses TRBV15 with TRBJ1-1, with TRBD1 as a possible D gene (5 bases). This CDR3 is built from 14 residues. Germline CDR1 is LNHNV and CDR2 is YYDKDF (reference sequence). CDR3 nucleotides: TGTGCCAGCAGCCCCTGGGGCCGGGGCACTGAAGCTTTCTTT. Amino acids: CASSPWGRGTEAFF. The full variable domain, completed using reference TRBV15 and TRBJ1-1, is DAMVIQNPRYQVTQFGKPVTLSCSQTLNHNVMYWYQQKSSQAPKLLFHYYDKDFNNEADTPDNFQSRRPNTSFCFLDIRSPGLGDTAMYLCASSPWGRGTEAFFGQGTRLTVV.

The table lists this clone with a few counts. This chain uses TRBV5-1 with TRBJ2-1; TRBD2 matches at 11 bases. J gave up 0 bases and V 3 bases, and 2 bases lay outside the gene matches. Germline V gene sequence: CDR1 SGHRS, CDR2 YFSETQ. This CDR3 is 16 amino acids long. CDR3: CASSSTSGSSYNEQFF. The DNA of the CDR3 is TGCGCCAGCAGCTCAACTAGCGGGAGCTCCTACAATGAGCAGTTCTTC.

V is TRBV6-8 and J is TRBJ2-3, with 12 bases that match TRBD2. The CDR3 is 16 residues long. Looked up from germline, CDR1 is MNHGY and CDR2 is SAAAGT. V was clipped by 5 bases and J by 1 base; unmatched bases: 4. The CDR3 region has the DNA TGTGCCAGCAGTGCCACTAGCGGGGGGCGCACAGATACGCAGTATTTT. Translation gives CASSATSGGRTDTQYF.

The rearrangement uses TRBV6-8 and TRBJ1-2; possibly TRBD1 for D (6 bases). The germline V and J ends were trimmed by 2 bases and 0 bases, with 7 bases remaining between them. This CDR3 contains 14 residues. The germline CDR1 and CDR2 sequences are MNHGY and SAAAGT. The CDR3 loop is CASSYDRSNYGYTF. In nucleotides, the CDR3 is TGTGCCAGCAGTTACGACAGGTCTAACTATGGCTACACCTTC.

The chain carries TRBV18 and TRBJ2-1; unclear D gene. The CDR3 spans 14 residues. The germline CDR1 and CDR2 sequences are KGHSH and LQKENI. Trimming removed 4 bases at V and 2 bases at J, with 9 bases between. The CDR3 DNA sequence: TGTGCCAGCTCACGGGCCTCAGCCTACAATGAGCAGTTCTTC. Its protein is CASSRASAYNEQFF.

The chain recombines TRBV28 with TRBJ1-2, with D perhaps matching TRBD1 (5 bases). V lost 3 bases to trimming and J lost 4 bases, with 12 bases between them. Per the germline V gene, CDR1 is MDHEN and CDR2 is SYDVKM. This CDR3 has 14 residues. CDR3 protein: CASSFLGDFYGYTF. The CDR3 DNA sequence: TGTGCCAGCAGTTTCCTGGGGGATTTCTATGGCTACACCTTC.

V usage is TRBV6-8 and J usage is TRBJ2-4; perhaps TRBD1 as D (5 bases). With 5 bases removed from V and 1 base from J, the gap between germline ends came to 15 bases. In germline, CDR1 is MNHGY, CDR2 SAAAGT. The CDR3 is made up of 16 amino acids. The chain's CDR3 is CASSAHPGAAKNIQYF. The CDR3 DNA sequence: TGTGCCAGCAGTGCCCACCCTGGGGCGGCCAAAAACATTCAGTACTTC.

This clone was recorded once. J is TRBJ2-1 and V is TRBV19, with 13 bases that match TRBD2. The V gene's germline CDR1 is LNHDA and CDR2 SQIVND (reference sequence). V shed 6 bases and J 4 bases; nucleotides not matched to a gene: 3. The CDR3 is 15 residues long. The CDR3 spells CASSRTSGSYNEQFF. The CDR3 coding sequence is TGTGCCAGTAGCCGGACTAGCGGGAGTTACAATGAGCAGTTCTTC.

This chain joins TRBV7-1 and TRBJ2-7; D perhaps matches TRBD1 (6 bases). TRBV7-1 is known as an ORF, though its function is uncertain. Trimming took off 4 bases at V and 5 bases at J, with 12 bases between the two ends. The CDR3 sequence is 13 residues long. The CDR3 spells CASSLGDKDEQYF. The DNA for the CDR3 is TGTGCCAGCAGCTTAGGGGACAAGGACGAGCAGTACTTC.

The V and J genes are TRBV11-1 and TRBJ1-3; 7 nucleotides line up with TRBD1. Trimming at V came to 5 bases and at J to 3 bases, leaving 7 bases not matched to a gene. There are 15 residues in the CDR3. Germline CDR1 SGHAT, CDR2 FQDESV (reference sequence). The CDR3 coding sequence is TGTGCCAGCAGCCTACCAGGGGGAGGTGGAAACACCATATATTTT. Its protein is CASSLPGGGGNTIYF.

The J gene is TRBJ2-7, the V gene TRBV6-8; 7 positions agree with TRBD1. CDR3 size: 14 residues. Germline V gene sequence: CDR1 MNHGY, CDR2 SAAAGT. The CDR3 DNA follows: TGTGCCAGCAGTGACTCGTCGGGACAGAGCGAGCAGTACGTC. It specifies CASSDSSGQSEQYV.

This clone was observed once. The rearrangement uses TRBV11-1 and TRBJ2-3; 7 nucleotides agree with TRBD2. Germline V gene lookup returns CDR1 SGHAT and CDR2 FQDESV (reference sequence). The J segment lost 0 bases and the V segment lost 7 bases, leaving 19 bases of the junction unmatched. The CDR3 is 19 amino acids. The CDR3 protein is CASTPTAWSGVESTDTQYF. The CDR3 DNA sequence: TGTGCCAGCACCCCCACCGCGTGGAGCGGGGTGGAAAGCACAGATACGCAGTATTTT.

The chain is built from TRBV6-8 and TRBJ1-5; 11 nucleotides align to TRBD1. The CDR3 extends over 14 amino acids. The J segment lost 2 bases and the V segment lost 10 bases, leaving 4 bases of the junction unmatched. In germline, CDR1 is MNHGY, CDR2 SAAAGT. CDR3 region: CATSGQGGNQPQHF. In nucleotides, the CDR3 is TGTGCCACCTCGGGACAGGGGGGCAATCAGCCCCAGCATTTT.